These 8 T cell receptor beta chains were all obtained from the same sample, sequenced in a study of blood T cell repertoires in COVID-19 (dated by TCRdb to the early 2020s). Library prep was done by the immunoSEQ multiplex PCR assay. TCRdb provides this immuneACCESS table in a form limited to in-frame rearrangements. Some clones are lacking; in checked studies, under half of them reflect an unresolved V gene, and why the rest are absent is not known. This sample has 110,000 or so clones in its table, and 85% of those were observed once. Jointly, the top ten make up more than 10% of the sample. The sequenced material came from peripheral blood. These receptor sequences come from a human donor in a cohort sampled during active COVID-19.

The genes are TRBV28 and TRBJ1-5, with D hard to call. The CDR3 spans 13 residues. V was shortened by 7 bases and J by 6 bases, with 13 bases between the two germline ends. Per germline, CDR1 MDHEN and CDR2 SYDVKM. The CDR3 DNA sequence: TGTGCCAGCAAGGCCGTAGGACTTCAGCCCCAGCATTTT. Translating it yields CASKAVGLQPQHF.

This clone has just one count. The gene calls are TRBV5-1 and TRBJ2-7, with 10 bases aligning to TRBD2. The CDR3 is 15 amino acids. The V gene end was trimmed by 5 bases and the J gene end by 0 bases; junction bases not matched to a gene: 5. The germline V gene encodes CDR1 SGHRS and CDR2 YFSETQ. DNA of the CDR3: TGCGCCAGCAGTCCTAGCGGGGGAAGCTCCTACGAGCAGTACTTC. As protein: CASSPSGGSSYEQYF.

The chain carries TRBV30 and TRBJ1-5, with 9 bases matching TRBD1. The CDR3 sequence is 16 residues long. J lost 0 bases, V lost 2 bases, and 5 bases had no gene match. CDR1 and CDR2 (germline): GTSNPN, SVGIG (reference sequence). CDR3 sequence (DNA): TGTGCCTGGAGTCCCGGGACAGGGATTAGCAATCAGCCCCAGCATTTT. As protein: CAWSPGTGISNQPQHF.

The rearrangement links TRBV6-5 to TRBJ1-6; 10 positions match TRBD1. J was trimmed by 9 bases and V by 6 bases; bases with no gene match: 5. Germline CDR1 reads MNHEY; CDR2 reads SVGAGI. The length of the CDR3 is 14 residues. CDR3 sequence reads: CASRRDRGLSPLHF. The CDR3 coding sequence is TGTGCCAGCAGACGAGACAGGGGGCTTTCACCCCTCCACTTT.

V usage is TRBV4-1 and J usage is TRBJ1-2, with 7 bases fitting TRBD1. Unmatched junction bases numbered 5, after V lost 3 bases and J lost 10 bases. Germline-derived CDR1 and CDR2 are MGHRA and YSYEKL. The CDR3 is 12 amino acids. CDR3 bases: TGCGCCAGCAGCCATAGGGGGCTGGACTACACCTTC. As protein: CASSHRGLDYTF.

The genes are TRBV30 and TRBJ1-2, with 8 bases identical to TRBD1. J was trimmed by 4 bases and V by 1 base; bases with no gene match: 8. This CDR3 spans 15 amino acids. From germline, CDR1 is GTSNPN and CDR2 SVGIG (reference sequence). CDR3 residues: CAWSARDRYSYGYTF. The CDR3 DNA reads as TGTGCCTGGAGTGCCCGGGACAGGTATTCCTATGGCTACACCTTC.

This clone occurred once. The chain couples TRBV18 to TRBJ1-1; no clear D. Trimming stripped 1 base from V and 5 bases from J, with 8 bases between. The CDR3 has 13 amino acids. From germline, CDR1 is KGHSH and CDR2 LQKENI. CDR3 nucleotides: TGTGCCAGCTCACCACGCGCCCGAACTGAAGCTTTCTTT. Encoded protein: CASSPRARTEAFF.

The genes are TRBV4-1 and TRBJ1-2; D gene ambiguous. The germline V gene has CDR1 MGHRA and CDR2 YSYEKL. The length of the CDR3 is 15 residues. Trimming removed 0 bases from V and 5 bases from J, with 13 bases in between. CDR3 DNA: TGCGCCAGCAGCCAAGATTGGGGAGTGGAATATGGCTACACCTTC. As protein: CASSQDWGVEYGYTF.